One T cell receptor (beta chain) is described in this entry. The sample originates from a study of blood T cell repertoires in COVID-19. The overall study: Acute-phase and convalescent COVID-19 samples originated in the United States, Italy and Spain. From T cells, B-cell-depleted T cells, or PBMCs came the material, which was cDNA or gDNA.

In the authors' workflow: Nucleated cell counts were estimated from reference gene primer amplification. Sequencing used immunoSEQ multiplex PCR; TCRdb keeps in-frame clones, though not all of them. V and J calls and clone size are as listed in that table; D and trimming were resolved from the DNA. This sample has 150,000 to 200,000 clones, with roughly nine tenths found just once. The germline V gene has CDR1 SNHLY and CDR2 FYNNEI. V was clipped by 5 bases and J by 4 bases, with 9 bases between them. CDR3 length: 14 residues. The sequencing sample was made of peripheral blood. The origin of this receptor is a woman aged 55-75 years with COVID-19, enrolled during active disease. This chain links TRBV2 with TRBJ2-6; no definite D call. The CDR3 reads CASSLTEGANVLTF. The CDR3 DNA sequence: TGTGCCAGCAGTCTGACTGAGGGGGCCAACGTCCTGACTTTC.